The source of this T cell receptor beta chain is a study of regulatory T cells in long-lasting Graves disease. General study points: Owing to a sample size that was small, accuracy may have been reduced.

The V gene's germline CDR1 is SGHTA and CDR2 FQGTGA. V gave up 4 bases and J gave up 0 bases, with 13 bases separating them. This CDR3 spans 16 amino acids. This sample's time point: newly diagnosed GD, antithyroid drugs for less than 3 months. Extracted RNA from PBMCs served as the source of the TCR library. Researchers made TCR beta libraries by using iRepertoire HTBI primers and running Arm-PCR on CDR3 regions. TCRdb re-analysed the multiplex PCR reads in MiXCR, keeping a single row per CDR3 protein. The table lists 400,000 to 450,000 distinct CDR3 sequences, 14% to 15% of them singletons, with approximately 15% in the top ten. This clonotype showed up many times. What it binds is unknown. The same sample was also used in a study of T cells in Graves' hyperthyroidism and ophthalmopathy. As that study records: Hyperthyroidism of Graves' type that showed no ophthalmopathy progression within 18 months was stable. Clinical symptoms, serum thyroxine and TRAb, thyroid ultrasound and orbital computed tomography together formed the diagnostic basis.

Sample: peripheral blood mononuclear cells (PBMCs), taken at new diagnosis, from a patient treated with antithyroid drugs. The chain combines TRBV7-3 with TRBJ2-1; tentatively, D is TRBD1 or TRBD2 (5 bases each). The TCR comes from a woman in her twenties or thirties with Graves disease. As DNA, the CDR3 is TGTGCCAGCAGCTCGGCCCCAGGGAGCTCCTACAATGAGCAGTTCTTC. It codes for CASSSAPGSSYNEQFF. Full variable domain (outside the CDR3, taken from reference TRBV7-3 and TRBJ2-1): GAGVSQTPSNKVTEKGKYVELRCDPISGHTALYWYRQSLGQGPEFLIYFQGTGAADDSGLPNDRFFAVRPEGSVSTLKIQRTERGDSAVYLCASSSAPGSSYNEQFFGPGTRLTVL.